This T cell receptor beta chain was identified during a study of blood T cell repertoires in COVID-19. Measured with immunoSEQ multiplex PCR; TCRdb has only the in-frame clones, and not every one. The sample gives about 180,000 clones, about four fifths of which show up once; under 12% is in the top ten. This CDR3 has 15 residues. V gave up 0 bases and J gave up 4 bases; unmatched junction bases: 4. Germline CDR1 is SGHRS and CDR2 is YFSETQ. The chain is built from TRBV5-1 and TRBJ1-5; 7 bases are shared with TRBD1. The sample was peripheral blood. The clonotype was recovered from a woman of 80 years or more with active or convalescent COVID-19. The CDR3 sequence is CASSLATGRNQPQHF. In DNA form, the CDR3 reads TGCGCCAGCAGCTTGGCGACAGGGAGGAATCAGCCCCAGCATTTT.